This entry features one T cell receptor (beta chain) sequence. Its antigen is unidentified. The record originates from a study of cytomegalovirus exposure and HLA in healthy donors. The PCR contained 60 Vbeta and 13 Jbeta primers. TCRdb keeps only in-frame clones here, not all; method: immunoSEQ multiplex PCR. The sample lists approximately 140,000 clones, around three quarters seen once, with approximately 13% in the top ten. Germline V CDR1 and CDR2: SNHLY, FYNNEI. This CDR3 spans 14 amino acids. V shed 6 bases and J shed 6 bases, with 18 bases lying between them. Study findings and constraints: Cytomegalovirus association was listed for 164 TCR beta chains. Roughly even sequencing depth across donors was the assumption behind the presence/absence analyses.

The sequence derives from a man in his forties or fifties in good health and CMV-seropositive. Input material: PBMCs. J is TRBJ2-7 and V is TRBV2; D is possibly TRBD2 (5 bases). The CDR3 DNA sequence: TGTGCCAGCAGAGACCTGACCCCACGGGGCGAGCAGTACTTC. The encoded protein is CASRDLTPRGEQYF. Together with reference TRBV2 and TRBJ2-7, the CDR3 gives the full variable domain: EPEVTQTPSHQVTQMGQEVILRCVPISNHLYFYWYRQILGQKVEFLVSFYNNEISEKSEIFDDQFSVERPDGSNFTLKIRSTKLEDSAMYFCASRDLTPRGEQYFGPGTRLTVT.